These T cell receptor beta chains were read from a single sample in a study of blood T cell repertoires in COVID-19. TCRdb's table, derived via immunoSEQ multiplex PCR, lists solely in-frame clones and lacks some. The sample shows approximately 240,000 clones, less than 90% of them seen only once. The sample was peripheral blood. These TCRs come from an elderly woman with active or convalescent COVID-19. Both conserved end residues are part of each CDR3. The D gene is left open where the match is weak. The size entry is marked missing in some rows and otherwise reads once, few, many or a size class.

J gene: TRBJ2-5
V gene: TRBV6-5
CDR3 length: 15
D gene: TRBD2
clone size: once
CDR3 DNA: TGTGCCAGCAGTTACCTAGGACTAGATGTTAGGACCCAGTACTTC
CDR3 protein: CASSYLGLDVRTQYF

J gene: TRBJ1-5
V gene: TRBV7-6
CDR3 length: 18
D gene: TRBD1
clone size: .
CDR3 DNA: TGTGCCAGCAGCTTGACTCCGGGACAGGGGGGCTACGGGCAGCCCCAGCATTTT
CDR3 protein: CASSLTPGQGGYGQPQHF

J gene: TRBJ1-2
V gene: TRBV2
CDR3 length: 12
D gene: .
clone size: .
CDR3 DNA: TGTGCCAGCAGTCGAAAAACAGGGAATAGGACCTTC
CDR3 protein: CASSRKTGNRTF

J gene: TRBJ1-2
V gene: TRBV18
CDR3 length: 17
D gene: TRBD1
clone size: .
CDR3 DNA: TGTGCCAGCTCACCACAAGGCTCGGGACAGGGGGGCTATGGCTACACCTTC
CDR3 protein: CASSPQGSGQGGYGYTF

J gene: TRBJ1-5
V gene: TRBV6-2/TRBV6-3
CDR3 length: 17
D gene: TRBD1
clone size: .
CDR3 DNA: TGTGCCAGCAGTTACCCCAGGGGGCTAGGGGACAATCAGCCCCAGCATTTT
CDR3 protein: CASSYPRGLGDNQPQHF

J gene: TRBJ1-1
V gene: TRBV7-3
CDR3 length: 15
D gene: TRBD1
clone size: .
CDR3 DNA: TGTGCCAGCAGCTTTACCGGGACAGGGAGCACTGAAGCTTTCTTT
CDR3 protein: CASSFTGTGSTEAFF

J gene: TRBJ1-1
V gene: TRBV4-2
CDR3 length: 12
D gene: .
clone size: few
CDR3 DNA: TGTGCCAGCAGCCAAGCGGGGAATGAAGCTTTCTTT
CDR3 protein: CASSQAGNEAFF

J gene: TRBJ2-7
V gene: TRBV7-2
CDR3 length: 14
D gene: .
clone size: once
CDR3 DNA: TGTGCCAGCAGCCCCAGTTGGGGGGCCTACGAGCAGTACTTC
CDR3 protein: CASSPSWGAYEQYF

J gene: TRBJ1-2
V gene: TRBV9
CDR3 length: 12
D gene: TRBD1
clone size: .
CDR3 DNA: TGTGCCAGCAGCGTACAGGGGGTAGGCTACACCTTC
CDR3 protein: CASSVQGVGYTF

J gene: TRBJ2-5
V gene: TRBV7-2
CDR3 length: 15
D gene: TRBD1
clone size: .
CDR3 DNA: TGTGCCAGCAGCTTTCGGACAGGGTTGCGAGAGACCCAGTACTTC
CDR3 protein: CASSFRTGLRETQYF

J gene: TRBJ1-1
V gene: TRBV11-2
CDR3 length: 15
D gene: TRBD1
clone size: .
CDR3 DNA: TGTGCCAGCGGAGTCGGGACAGGAGTGAACACTGAAGCTTTCTTT
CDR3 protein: CASGVGTGVNTEAFF

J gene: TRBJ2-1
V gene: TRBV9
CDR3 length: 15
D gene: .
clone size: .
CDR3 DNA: TGTGCCAGCAGCGTAGCTTCACAGACCTACAATGAGCAGTTCTTC
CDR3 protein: CASSVASQTYNEQFF

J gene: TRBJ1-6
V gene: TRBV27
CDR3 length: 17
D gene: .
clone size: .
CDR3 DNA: TGTGCCAGCCCGCAATCCGCGGTGGCGGTCAATAATTCACCCCTCCACTTT
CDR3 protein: CASPQSAVAVNNSPLHF

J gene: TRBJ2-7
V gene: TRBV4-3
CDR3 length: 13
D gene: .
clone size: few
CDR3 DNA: TGCGCCAGCAGCCTGAAACAGGGCTACGAGCAGTACTTC
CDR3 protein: CASSLKQGYEQYF

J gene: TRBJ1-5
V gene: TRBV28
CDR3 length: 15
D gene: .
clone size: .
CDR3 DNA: TGTGCCAGCTTTGGAGGGCAGGGTAGCAATCAGCCCCAGCATTTT
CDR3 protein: CASFGGQGSNQPQHF

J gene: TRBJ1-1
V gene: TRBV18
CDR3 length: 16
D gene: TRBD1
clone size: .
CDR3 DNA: TGTGCCAGCTCACCGTCATACTCAGGGGGCCGGACTGAAGCTTTCTTT
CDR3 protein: CASSPSYSGGRTEAFF

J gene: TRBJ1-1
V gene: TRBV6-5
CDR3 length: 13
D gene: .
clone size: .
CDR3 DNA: TGTGCCAGCACCATCCCAGGGAGGACTGAAGCTTTCTTT
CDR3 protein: CASTIPGRTEAFF

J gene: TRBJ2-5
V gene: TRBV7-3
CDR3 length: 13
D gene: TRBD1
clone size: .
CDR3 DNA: TGTGCCAGCAGCTTTTCAGGGGGAAAGACCCAGTACTTC
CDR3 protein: CASSFSGGKTQYF